The sequence of this T cell receptor beta chain was determined in a study of T cells after posttransplantation cyclophosphamide. The CDR3 runs to 17 residues. The germline gives CDR1 LGHNT, CDR2 FRNRAP. The V gene end was trimmed by 6 bases and the J gene end by 0 bases; junction bases not matched to a gene: 10. The data were produced by immunoSEQ multiplex PCR, yet TCRdb's version contains in-frame clones alone and is incomplete. The data hold about 10,000 clones, with nearly 99% observed a single time. The rearrangement joins TRBV12-5 to TRBJ1-5; 8 nucleotides agree with TRBD1. Sample: naive CD8+ T cells sorted from PBMCs. The source of this sequence is a man aged 45 to 65 in good health, CMV-negative, and a related stem cell transplant donor. The CDR3 nucleotides read TGTGCTAGTGGGGCGGACAGGGCCCCTTATAGCAATCAGCCCCAGCATTTT. This encodes CASGADRAPYSNQPQHF.